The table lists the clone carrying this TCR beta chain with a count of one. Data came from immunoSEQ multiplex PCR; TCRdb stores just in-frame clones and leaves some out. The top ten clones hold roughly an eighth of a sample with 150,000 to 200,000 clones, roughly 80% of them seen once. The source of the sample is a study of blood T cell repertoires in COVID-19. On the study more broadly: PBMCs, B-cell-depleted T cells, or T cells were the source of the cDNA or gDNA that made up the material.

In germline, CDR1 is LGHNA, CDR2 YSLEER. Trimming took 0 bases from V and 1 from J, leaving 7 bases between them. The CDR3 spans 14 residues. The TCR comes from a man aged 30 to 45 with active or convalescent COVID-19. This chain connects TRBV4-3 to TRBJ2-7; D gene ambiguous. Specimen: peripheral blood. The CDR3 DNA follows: TGCGCCAGCAGCCAAGACCCGGGTTCCTACGAGCAGTACTTC. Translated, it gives CASSQDPGSYEQYF.